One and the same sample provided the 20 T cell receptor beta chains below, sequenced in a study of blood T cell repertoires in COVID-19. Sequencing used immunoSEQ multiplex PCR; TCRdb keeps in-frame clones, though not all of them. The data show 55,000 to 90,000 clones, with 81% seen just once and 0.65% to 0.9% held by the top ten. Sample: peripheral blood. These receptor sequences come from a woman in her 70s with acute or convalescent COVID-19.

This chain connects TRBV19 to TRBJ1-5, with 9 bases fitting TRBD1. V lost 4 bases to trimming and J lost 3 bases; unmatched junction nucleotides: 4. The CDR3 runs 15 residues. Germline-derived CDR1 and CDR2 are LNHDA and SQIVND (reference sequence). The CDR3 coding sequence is TGTGCCAGTAGTACGGGACAGGGAAACAATCAGCCCCAGCATTTT. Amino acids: CASSTGQGNNQPQHF.

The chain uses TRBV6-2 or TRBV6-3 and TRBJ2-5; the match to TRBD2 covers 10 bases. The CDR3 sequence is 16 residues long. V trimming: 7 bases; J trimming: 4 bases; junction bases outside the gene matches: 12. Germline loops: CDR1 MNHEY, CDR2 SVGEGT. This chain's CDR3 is CASTPRGLAGAETQYF. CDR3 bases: TGTGCCAGCACCCCCAGGGGGCTAGCGGGAGCAGAGACCCAGTACTTC.

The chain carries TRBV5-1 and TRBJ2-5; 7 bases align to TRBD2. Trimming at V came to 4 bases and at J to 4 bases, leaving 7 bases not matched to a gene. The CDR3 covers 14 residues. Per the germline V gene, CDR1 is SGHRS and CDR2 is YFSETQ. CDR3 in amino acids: CASSPTGRGETQYF. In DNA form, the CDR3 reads TGCGCCAGCAGCCCGACGGGGAGGGGAGAGACCCAGTACTTC.

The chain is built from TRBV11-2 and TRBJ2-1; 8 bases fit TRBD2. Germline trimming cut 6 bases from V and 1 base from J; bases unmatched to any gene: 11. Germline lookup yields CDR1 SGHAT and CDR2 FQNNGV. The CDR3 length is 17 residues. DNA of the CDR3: TGTGCCAGCAGGAGTTCTCGGGGGGGCAGTTCCTACAATGAGCAGTTCTTC. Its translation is CASRSSRGGSSYNEQFF.

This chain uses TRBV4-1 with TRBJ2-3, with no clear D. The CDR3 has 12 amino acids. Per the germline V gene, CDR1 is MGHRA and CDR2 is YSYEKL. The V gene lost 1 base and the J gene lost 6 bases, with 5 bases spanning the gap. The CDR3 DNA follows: TGCGCCAGCAGCCAAGCCCCTGATACGCAGTATTTT. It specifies CASSQAPDTQYF.

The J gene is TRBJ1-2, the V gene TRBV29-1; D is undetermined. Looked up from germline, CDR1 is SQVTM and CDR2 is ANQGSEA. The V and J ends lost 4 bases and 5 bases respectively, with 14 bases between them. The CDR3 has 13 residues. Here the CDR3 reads CSVGMTREYGYTF. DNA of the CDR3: TGCAGCGTTGGCATGACCCGGGAATATGGCTACACCTTC.

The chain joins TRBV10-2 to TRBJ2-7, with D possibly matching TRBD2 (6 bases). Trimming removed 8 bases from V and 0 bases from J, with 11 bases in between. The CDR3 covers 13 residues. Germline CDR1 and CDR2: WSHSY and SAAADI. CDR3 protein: CASLSGFSYEQYF. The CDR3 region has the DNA TGCGCCAGCCTAAGCGGGTTCTCCTACGAGCAGTACTTC.

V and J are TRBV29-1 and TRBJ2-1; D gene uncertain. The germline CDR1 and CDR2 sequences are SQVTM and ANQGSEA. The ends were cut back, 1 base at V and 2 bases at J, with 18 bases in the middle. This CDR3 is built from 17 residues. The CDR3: CSVEVARFGWAYNEQFF. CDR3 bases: TGCAGCGTTGAAGTAGCCCGCTTCGGGTGGGCCTACAATGAGCAGTTCTTC.

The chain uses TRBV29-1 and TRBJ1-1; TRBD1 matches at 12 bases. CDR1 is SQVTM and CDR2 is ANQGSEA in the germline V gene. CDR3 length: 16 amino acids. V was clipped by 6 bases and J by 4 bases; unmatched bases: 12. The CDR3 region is CSVRGTGGQYGTEAFF. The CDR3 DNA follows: TGCAGCGTGCGGGGGACAGGGGGCCAGTATGGCACTGAAGCTTTCTTT. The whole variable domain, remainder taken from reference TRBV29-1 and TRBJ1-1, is SAVISQKPSRDICQRGTSLTIQCQVDSQVTMMFWYRQQPGQSLTLIATANQGSEATYESGFVIDKFPISRPNLTFSTLTVSNMSPEDSSIYLCSVRGTGGQYGTEAFFGQGTRLTVV.

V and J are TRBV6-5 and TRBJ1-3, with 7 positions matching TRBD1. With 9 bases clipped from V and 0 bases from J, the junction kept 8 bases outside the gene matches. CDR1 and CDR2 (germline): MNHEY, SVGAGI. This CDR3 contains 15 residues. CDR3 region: CARGGQRSSGNTIYF. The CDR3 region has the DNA TGTGCCAGGGGGGGACAGCGGAGCTCTGGAAACACCATATATTTT.

The CDR3 loop reads CATSDRLARSTDTQYF. CDR3 DNA sequence: TGTGCCACCAGTGATCGCCTAGCTAGAAGCACAGATACGCAGTATTTT. The J gene is TRBJ2-3, the V gene TRBV24-1; possible D gene TRBD2, 5 bases. CDR3 length equals 16 residues. V lost 3 bases and J 0 bases, leaving 12 bases between the germline ends. Germline values: CDR1 KGHDR, CDR2 SFDVKD.

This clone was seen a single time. The CDR3 DNA is TGTGCCAGTAGTAACAGGGCAGGAAATTCACCCCTCCACTTT. Its translation: CASSNRAGNSPLHF. This chain joins TRBV19 and TRBJ1-6; TRBD1 might be the D (6 bases). Germline V lookup: CDR1 LNHDA, CDR2 SQIVND (reference sequence). V lost 4 bases to trimming and J lost 7 bases, with 11 bases between them. This CDR3 spans 14 amino acids.

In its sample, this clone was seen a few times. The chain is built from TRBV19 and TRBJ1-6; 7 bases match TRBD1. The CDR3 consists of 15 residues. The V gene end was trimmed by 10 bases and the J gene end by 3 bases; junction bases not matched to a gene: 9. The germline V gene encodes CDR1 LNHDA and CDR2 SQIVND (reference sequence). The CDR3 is CATSEGADYNSPLHF. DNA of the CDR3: TGTGCCACCTCCGAGGGGGCGGACTATAATTCACCCCTCCACTTT.

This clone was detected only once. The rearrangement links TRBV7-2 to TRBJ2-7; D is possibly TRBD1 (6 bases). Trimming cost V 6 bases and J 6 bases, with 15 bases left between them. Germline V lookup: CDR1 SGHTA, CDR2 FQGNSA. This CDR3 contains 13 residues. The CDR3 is CASRWTAAGEQYF. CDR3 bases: TGTGCCAGCAGGTGGACAGCTGCTGGCGAGCAGTACTTC. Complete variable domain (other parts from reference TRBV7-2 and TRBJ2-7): GAGVSQSPSNKVTEKGKDVELRCDPISGHTALYWYRQSLGQGLEFLIYFQGNSAPDKSGLPSDRFSAERTGGSVSTLTIQRTQQEDSAVYLCASRWTAAGEQYFGPGTRLTVT.

CDR3 amino acids: CASSSAGTGVTKNIQYF. CDR3 DNA sequence: TGTGCCAGCAGTTCAGCCGGGACAGGGGTCACCAAAAACATTCAGTACTTC. This chain joins TRBV7-2 and TRBJ2-4, with 10 nucleotides matching TRBD1. CDR3 length: 17 amino acids. Germline V gene data show CDR1 as SGHTA and CDR2 as FQGNSA. The trim removed 6 bases at V and 2 bases at J, leaving 10 bases unmatched.

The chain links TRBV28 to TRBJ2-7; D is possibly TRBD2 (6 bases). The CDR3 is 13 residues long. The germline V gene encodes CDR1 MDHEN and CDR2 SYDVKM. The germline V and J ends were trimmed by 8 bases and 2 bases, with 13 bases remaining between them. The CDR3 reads CASETGGPYEQYF. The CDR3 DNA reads TGTGCCAGCGAGACCGGGGGACCCTACGAGCAGTACTTC.

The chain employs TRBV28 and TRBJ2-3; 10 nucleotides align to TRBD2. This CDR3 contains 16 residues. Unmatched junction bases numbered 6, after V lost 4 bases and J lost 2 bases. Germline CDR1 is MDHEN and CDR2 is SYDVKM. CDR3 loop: CASSSFLAGDTDTQYF. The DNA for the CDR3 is TGTGCCAGCAGTTCGTTCCTAGCGGGAGACACAGATACGCAGTATTTT.

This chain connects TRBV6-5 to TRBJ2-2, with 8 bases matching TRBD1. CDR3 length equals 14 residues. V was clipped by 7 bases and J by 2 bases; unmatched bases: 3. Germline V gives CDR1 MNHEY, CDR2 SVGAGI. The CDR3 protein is CASNQGANTGELFF. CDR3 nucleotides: TGTGCCAGCAATCAGGGGGCAAACACCGGGGAGCTGTTTTTT.

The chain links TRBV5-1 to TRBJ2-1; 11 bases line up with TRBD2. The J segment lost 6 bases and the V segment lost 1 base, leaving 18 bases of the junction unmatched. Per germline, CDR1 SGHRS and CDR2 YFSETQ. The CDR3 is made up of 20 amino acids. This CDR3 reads CASSLWGIGTSGGESNEQFF. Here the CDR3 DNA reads TGCGCCAGCAGCTTGTGGGGGATTGGGACTAGCGGAGGGGAAAGCAATGAGCAGTTCTTC.

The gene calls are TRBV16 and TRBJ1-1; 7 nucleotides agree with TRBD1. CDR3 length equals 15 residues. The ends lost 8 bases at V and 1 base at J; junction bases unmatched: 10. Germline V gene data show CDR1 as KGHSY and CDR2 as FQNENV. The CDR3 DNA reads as TGTGCCAGCCAAGCGGATGGGACAGCGAACACTGAAGCTTTCTTT. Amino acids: CASQADGTANTEAFF.